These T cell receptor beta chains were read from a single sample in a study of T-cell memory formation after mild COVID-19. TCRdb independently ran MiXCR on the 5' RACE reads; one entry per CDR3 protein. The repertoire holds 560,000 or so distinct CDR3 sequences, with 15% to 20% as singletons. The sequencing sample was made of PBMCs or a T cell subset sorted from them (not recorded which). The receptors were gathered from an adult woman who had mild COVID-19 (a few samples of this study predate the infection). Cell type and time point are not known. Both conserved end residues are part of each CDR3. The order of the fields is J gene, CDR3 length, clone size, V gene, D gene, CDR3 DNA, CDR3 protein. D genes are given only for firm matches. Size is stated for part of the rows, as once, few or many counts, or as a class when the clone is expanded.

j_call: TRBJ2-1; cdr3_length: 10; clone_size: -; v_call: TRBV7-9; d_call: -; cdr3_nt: TGTGCAACCGCAGGGGATGAGCAGTTCTTC; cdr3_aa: CATAGDEQFF
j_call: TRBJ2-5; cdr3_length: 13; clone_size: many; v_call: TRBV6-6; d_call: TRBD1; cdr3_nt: TGTGCCAGCAGTTGGACAGGGGGAGAGACCCAGTACTTC; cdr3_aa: CASSWTGGETQYF
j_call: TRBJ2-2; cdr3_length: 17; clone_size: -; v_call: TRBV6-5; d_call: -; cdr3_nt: TGTGCCAGCAGTTACTCGAAGGGACGGCGAGCCACCGGGGAGCTGTTTTTT; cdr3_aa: CASSYSKGRRATGELFF
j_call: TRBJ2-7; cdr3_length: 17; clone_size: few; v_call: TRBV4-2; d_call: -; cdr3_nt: TGTGCCAGCAGCTGGGAGAATCTAGATCCTCCCACCTACGAGCAGTACTTC; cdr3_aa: CASSWENLDPPTYEQYF
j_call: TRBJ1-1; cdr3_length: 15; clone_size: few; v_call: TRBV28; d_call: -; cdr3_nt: TGTGCCAGCAGTTTACTCGGGGCTGGAGACACTGAAGCTTTCTTT; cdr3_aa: CASSLLGAGDTEAFF
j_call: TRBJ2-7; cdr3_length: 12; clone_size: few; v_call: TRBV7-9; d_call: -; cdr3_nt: TGTGCCAGCCTCTCCGACGGGGACGAGCAGTACTTC; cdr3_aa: CASLSDGDEQYF
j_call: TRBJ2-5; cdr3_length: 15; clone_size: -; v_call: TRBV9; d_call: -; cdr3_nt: TGTGCCAGCAGCGCCGGGACTTCCCGGGCAGAGACCCAGTACTTC; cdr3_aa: CASSAGTSRAETQYF
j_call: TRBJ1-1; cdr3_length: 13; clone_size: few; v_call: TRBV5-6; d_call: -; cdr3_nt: TGTGCCAGCAGCCAGAATACTAGGACTGAAGCTTTCTTT; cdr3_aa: CASSQNTRTEAFF
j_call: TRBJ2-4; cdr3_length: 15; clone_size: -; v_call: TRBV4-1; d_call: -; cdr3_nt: TGCGCCAGCAGCCAAGGGGGTACTGGCAAAAACATTCAGTACTTC; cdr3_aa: CASSQGGTGKNIQYF
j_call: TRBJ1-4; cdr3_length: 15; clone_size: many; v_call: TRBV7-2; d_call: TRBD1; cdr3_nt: TGTGCCAGCAGCAAGGGGACAGGGCCTCGTGAAAAACTGTTTTTT; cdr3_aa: CASSKGTGPREKLFF
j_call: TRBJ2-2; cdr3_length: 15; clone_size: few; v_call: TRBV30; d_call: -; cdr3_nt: TGTGCCTGGAGTGTAGGCAGCTGGAACACCGGGGAGCTGTTTTTT; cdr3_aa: CAWSVGSWNTGELFF
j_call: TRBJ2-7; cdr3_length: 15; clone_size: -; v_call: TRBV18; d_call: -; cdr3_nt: TGTGCCAGCTCACTAGGGGACGGAGGCACCTACGAGCAGTACTTC; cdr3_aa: CASSLGDGGTYEQYF
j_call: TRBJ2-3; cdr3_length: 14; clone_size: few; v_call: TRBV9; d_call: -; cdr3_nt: TGTGCCAGCAGCGTAAGCGGATACACAGATACGCAGTATTTT; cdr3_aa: CASSVSGYTDTQYF
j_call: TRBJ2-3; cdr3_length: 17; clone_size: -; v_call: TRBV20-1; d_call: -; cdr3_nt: TGCAGTGCTAGAGGGGGTGGTCGGGAGTCTGGGACATATACGCAGTATTTT; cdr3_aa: CSARGGGRESGTYTQYF
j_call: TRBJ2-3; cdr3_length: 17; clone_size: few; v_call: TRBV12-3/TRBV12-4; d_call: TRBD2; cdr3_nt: TGTGCCAGCAGTTTATACGGGACTAGCGGGTTCACAGATACGCAGTATTTT; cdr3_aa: CASSLYGTSGFTDTQYF
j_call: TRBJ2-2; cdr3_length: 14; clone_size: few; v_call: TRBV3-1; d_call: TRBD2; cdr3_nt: TGTGCCAGCCGCGGGACTAGCGGGGTCGGGGAGCTGTTTTTT; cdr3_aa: CASRGTSGVGELFF
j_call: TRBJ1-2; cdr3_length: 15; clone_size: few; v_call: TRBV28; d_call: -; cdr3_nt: TGTGCCAGCAGTTTAGGAGCAGTCAGGAATATTGGCTACACCTTC; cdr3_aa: CASSLGAVRNIGYTF
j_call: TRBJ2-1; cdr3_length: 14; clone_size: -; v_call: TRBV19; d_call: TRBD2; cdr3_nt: TGTGCCAGTAGGACTAGCGGGTCCTACAATGAGCAGTTCTTC; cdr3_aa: CASRTSGSYNEQFF
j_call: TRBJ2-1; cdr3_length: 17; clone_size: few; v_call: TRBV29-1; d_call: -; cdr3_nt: TGCAGCGTGGGAGGGGGGCTGGTTCCTAGCTCCTACAATGAGCAGTTCTTC; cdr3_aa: CSVGGGLVPSSYNEQFF
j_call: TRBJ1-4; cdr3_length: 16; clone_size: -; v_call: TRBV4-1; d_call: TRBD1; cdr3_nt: TGCGCCAGCAGCCATTCTGGACAGGCCGAGCGTGAAAAACTGTTTTTT; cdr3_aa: CASSHSGQAEREKLFF
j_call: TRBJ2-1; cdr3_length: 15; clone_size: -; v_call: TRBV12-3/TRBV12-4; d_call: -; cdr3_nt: TGTGCCAGCAGTTTCTGGAGAGGGACCTACAATGAGCAGTTCTTC; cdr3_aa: CASSFWRGTYNEQFF
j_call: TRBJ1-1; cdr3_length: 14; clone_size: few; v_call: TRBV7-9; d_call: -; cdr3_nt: TGTGCCAGCAGTCCTACCGCCGGGGTCACTGAAGCTTTCTTT; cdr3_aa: CASSPTAGVTEAFF
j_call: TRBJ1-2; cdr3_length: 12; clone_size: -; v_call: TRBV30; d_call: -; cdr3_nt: TGTGCCTGGACCCTGCAGGGGTCTGGCTACACCTTC; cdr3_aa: CAWTLQGSGYTF
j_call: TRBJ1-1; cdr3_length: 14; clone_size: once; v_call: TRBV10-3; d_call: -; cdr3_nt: TGTGCCATCAGTGTGGGACCGACGAACACTGAAGCTTTCTTT; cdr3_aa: CAISVGPTNTEAFF
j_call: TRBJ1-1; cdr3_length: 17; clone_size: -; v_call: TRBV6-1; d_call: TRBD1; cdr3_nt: TGTGCCAGCAGTGACGAGGACAGGGGGCGATTCAACACTGAAGCTTTCTTT; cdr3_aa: CASSDEDRGRFNTEAFF
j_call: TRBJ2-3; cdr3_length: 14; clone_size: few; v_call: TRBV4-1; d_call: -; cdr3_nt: TGCGCCAGCAGCCAGGGACTTAGCACAGATACGCAGTATTTT; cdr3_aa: CASSQGLSTDTQYF
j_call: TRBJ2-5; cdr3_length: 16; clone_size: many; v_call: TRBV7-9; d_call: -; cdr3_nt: TGTGCCAGCAGCTTAGGAGGAACCCTACTCCAGGAGACCCAGTACTTC; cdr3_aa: CASSLGGTLLQETQYF
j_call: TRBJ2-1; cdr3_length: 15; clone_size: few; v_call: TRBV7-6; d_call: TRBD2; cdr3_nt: TGTGCCAGCAGCTTAGAACTAGCGGACTACAATGAGCAGTTCTTC; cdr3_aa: CASSLELADYNEQFF
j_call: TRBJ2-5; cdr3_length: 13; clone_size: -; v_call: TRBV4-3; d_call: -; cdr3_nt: TGCGCCAGCAGCCAAGATAGGTGGGAGACCCAGTACTTC; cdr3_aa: CASSQDRWETQYF
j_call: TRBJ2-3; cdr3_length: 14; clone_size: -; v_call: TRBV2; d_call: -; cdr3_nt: TGTGCCAGCAGTGAATGGGTTAGCACAGATACGCAGTATTTT; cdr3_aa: CASSEWVSTDTQYF
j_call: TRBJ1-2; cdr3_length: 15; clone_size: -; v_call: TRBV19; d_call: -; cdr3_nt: TGTGCCAGTAGACGGGACATTGTTCCTAACTATGGCTACACCTTC; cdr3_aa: CASRRDIVPNYGYTF
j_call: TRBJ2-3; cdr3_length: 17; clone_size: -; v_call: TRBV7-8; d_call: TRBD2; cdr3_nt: TGTGCCAGCAGCGGGGGACTTCTGGCGGGGGGAATAGATACGCAGTATTTT; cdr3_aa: CASSGGLLAGGIDTQYF
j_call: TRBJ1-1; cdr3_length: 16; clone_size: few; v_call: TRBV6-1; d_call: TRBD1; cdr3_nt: TGTGCCAGCAAATCCGGGACAGGGGGCTTATGGACTGAAGCTTTCTTT; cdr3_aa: CASKSGTGGLWTEAFF
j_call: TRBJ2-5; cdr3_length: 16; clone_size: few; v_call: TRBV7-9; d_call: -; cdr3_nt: TGTGCCAGCAGCCCCGGACAGCACTCGAACCAAGAGACCCAGTACTTC; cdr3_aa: CASSPGQHSNQETQYF
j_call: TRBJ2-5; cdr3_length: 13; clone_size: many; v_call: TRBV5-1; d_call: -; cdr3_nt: TGCGCCAGCACCCCACAGGGCCGGGAGGCCCAGTACTTC; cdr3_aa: CASTPQGREAQYF
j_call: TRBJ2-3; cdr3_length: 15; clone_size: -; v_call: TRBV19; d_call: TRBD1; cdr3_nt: TGTGCCACCTCGGGCCCGCGGACAGGTTCAGATACGCAGTATTTT; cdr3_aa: CATSGPRTGSDTQYF
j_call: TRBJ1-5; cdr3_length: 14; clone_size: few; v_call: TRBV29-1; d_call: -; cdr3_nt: TGCAGCGTTGGGGGTTCCGGGCCCCTAGGGCCCCAGCATTTT; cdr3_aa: CSVGGSGPLGPQHF
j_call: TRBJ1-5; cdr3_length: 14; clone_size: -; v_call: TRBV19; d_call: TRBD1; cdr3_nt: TGTGCCAGTAGGACAGGGAGTAGCAATCAGCCCCAGCATTTT; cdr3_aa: CASRTGSSNQPQHF
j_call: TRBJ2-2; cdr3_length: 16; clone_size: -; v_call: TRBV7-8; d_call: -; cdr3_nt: TGTGCCAGCAGCCAGAGAAGGGGTTCGGGCACAGGGGAGCTGTTTTTT; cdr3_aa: CASSQRRGSGTGELFF
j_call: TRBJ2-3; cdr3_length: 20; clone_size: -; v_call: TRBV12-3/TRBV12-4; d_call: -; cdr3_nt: TGTGCCAGCAGTTTAATCCCCGTGGTCAAGGACTATACCTTTACAGATACGCAGTATTTT; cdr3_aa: CASSLIPVVKDYTFTDTQYF
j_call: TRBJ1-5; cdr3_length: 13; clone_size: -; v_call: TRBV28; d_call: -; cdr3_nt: TGTGCCACCCTTCCGGCCCATAATCAGCCCCAGCATTTT; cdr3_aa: CATLPAHNQPQHF
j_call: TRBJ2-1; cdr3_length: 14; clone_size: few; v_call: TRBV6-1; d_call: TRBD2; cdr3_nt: TGTGCCAGCAGTGATGAGCGGGACTACAATGAGCAGTTCTTC; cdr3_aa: CASSDERDYNEQFF
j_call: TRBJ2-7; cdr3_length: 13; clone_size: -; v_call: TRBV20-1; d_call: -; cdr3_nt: TGCAGTGCCGGCGGGGTGGGAACCTACGAGCAGTACTTC; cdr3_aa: CSAGGVGTYEQYF
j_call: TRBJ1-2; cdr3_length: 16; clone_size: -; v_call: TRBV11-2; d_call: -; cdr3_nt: TGTGCCAGCAGCTTAGGTACAGGGTGGATCGAGGATGGCTACACCTTC; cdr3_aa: CASSLGTGWIEDGYTF
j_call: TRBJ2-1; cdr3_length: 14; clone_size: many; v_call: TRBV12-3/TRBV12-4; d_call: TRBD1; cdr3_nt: TGTGCCAGCAGTTTAGCGTCTGCTGGGACAGAGGAGTTCTTC; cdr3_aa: CASSLASAGTEEFF
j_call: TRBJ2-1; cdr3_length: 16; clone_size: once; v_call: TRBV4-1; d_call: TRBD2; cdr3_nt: TGCGCCAGCAGTGGGGGACTAGCGGGGACCTACAATGAGCAGTTCTTC; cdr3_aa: CASSGGLAGTYNEQFF
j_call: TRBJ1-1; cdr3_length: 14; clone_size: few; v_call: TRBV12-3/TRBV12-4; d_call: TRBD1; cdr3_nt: TGTGCCAGCAGTGAACAGGGGGCTTACACTGAAGCTTTCTTT; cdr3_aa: CASSEQGAYTEAFF